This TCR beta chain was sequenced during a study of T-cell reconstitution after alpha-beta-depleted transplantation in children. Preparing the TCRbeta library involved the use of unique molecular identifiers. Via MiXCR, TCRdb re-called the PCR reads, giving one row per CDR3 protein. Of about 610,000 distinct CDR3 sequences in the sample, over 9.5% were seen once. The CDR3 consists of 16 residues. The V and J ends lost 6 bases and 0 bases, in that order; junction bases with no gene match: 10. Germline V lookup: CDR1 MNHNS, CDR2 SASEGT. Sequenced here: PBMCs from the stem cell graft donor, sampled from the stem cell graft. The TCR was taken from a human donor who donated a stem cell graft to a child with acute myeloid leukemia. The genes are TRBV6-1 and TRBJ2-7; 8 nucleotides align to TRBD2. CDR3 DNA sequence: TGTGCCAGCAGCCCCTTAGCGGGACTTAGCTCCTACGAGCAGTACTTC. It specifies CASSPLAGLSSYEQYF.